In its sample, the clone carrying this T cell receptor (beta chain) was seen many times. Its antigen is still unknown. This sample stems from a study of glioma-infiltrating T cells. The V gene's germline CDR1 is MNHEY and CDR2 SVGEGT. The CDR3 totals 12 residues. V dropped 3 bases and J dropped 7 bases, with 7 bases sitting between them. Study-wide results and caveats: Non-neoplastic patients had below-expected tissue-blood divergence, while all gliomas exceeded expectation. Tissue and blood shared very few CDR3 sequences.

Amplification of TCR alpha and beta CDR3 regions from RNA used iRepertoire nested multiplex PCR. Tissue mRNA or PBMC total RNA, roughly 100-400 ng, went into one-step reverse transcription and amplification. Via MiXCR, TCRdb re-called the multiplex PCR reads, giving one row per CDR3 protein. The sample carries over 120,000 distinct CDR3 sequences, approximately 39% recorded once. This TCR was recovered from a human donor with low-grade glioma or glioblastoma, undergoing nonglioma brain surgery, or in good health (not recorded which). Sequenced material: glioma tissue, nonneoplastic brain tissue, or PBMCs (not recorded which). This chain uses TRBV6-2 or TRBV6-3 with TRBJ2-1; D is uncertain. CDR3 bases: TGTGCCAGCAGTTATCCGCGGAATGAGCAGTTCTTC. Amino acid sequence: CASSYPRNEQFF.